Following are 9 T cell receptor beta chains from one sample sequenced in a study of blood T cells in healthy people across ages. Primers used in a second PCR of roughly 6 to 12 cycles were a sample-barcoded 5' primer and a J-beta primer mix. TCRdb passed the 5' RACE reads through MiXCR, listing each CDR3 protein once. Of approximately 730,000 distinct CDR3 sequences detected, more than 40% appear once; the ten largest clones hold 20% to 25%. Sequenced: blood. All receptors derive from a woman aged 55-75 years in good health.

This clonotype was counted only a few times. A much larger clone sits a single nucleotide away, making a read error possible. As DNA, the CDR3 is TGTGCCAGCAGCGTAGACCCAAGCCCCGAGTGGGATACGCAGTATTTT. It encodes CASSVDPSPEWDTQYF. The V and J genes are TRBV9 and TRBJ2-3, with unresolved D. The germline V gene encodes CDR1 SGDLS and CDR2 YYNGEE. Trimming pared 0 bases from V and 6 bases from J, leaving 17 bases between. The CDR3 covers 16 residues.

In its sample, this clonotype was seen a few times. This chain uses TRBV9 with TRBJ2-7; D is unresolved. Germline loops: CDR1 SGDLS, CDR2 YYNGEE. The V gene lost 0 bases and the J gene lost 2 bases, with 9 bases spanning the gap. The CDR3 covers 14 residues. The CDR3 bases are TGTGCCAGCAGCGTAGAACTGGTCCCCTACGAGCAGTACTTC. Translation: CASSVELVPYEQYF.

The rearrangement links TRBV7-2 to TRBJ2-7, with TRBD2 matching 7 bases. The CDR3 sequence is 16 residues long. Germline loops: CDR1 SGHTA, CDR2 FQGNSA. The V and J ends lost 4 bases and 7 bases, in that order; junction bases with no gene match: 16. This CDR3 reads CASSSQPGEGYNEQYF. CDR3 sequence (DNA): TGTGCCAGCAGCTCCCAACCGGGGGAGGGATACAATGAGCAGTACTTC.

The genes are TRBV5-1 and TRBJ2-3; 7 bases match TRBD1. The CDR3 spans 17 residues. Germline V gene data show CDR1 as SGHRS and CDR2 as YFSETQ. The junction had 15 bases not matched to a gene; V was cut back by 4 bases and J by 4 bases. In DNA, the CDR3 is TGCGCCAGCAGCCCGGACAGGACTTCGGTACCCCCAGATACGCAGTATTTT. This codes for CASSPDRTSVPPDTQYF.

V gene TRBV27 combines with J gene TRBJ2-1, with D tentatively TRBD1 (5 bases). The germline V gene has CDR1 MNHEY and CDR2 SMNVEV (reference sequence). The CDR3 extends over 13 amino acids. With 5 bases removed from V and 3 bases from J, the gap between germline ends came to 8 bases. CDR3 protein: CASSKGDYNEQFF. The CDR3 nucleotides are TGTGCCAGCAGTAAAGGGGACTACAATGAGCAGTTCTTC.

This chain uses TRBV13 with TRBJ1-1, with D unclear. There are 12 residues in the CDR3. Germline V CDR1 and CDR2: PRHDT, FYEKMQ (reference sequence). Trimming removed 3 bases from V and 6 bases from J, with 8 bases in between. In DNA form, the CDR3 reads TGTGCCAGCAGCTTGGTTATGCCTGAAGCTTTCTTT. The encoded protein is CASSLVMPEAFF.

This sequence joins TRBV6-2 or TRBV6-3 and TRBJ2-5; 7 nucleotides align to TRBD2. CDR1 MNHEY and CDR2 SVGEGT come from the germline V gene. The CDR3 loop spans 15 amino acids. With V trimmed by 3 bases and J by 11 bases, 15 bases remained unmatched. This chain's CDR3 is CASSYRAGSGNEQYF. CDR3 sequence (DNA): TGTGCCAGCAGTTATCGAGCGGGGAGTGGCAATGAGCAGTACTTC.

This chain's CDR3 is CASSYSGGENIQYF. CDR3 DNA: TGTGCCAGCAGTTATTCAGGGGGCGAAAACATTCAGTACTTC. V gene TRBV6-5 combines with J gene TRBJ2-4, with 8 nucleotides matching TRBD1. V trimming: 3 bases; J trimming: 5 bases; junction bases outside the gene matches: 3. CDR1 is MNHEY and CDR2 is SVGAGI in the germline V gene. CDR3 length: 14 amino acids.

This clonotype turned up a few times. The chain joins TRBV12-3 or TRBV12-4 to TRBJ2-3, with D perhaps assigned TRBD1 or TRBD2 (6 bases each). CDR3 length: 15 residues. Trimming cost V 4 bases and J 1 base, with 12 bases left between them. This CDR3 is CASSWGAGRTDTQYF. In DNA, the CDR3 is TGTGCCAGCAGTTGGGGGGCGGGCCGCACAGATACGCAGTATTTT.